One T cell receptor (beta chain) is described in this entry. The antigen is unknown. Deletions cut 5 bases from V and 5 bases from J, with 12 bases between. This CDR3 is 14 amino acids long. Germline CDR1 and CDR2: MDHEN and SYDVKM. Measured with immunoSEQ multiplex PCR; TCRdb has only the in-frame clones, and not every one. The sample records roughly 35,000 clones, roughly 92% being singletons. The data belong to a study of PD-1 blockade in classical Hodgkin lymphoma. Study-wide results and limits: Complete responders possessed baseline diversity comparable to newly diagnosed patients.

Time point defined: cycle 4 day 1 (C4D1), after more than five weeks of nivolumab. Every single patient, without exception, relapsed after autologous stem cell transplantation, and brentuximab vedotin exposure varied. Purified CD4+ T cells were obtained from thawed PBMCs through magnetic negative selection. Material: CD4+ T cells from blood, obtained before the fourth cycle of nivolumab. This chain connects TRBV28 to TRBJ1-4; no clear D. The TCR originated in a human donor with classical Hodgkin lymphoma. CDR3: CASSAEAINEKLFF. CDR3 DNA: TGTGCCAGCAGTGCTGAGGCCATAAATGAAAAACTGTTTTTT.